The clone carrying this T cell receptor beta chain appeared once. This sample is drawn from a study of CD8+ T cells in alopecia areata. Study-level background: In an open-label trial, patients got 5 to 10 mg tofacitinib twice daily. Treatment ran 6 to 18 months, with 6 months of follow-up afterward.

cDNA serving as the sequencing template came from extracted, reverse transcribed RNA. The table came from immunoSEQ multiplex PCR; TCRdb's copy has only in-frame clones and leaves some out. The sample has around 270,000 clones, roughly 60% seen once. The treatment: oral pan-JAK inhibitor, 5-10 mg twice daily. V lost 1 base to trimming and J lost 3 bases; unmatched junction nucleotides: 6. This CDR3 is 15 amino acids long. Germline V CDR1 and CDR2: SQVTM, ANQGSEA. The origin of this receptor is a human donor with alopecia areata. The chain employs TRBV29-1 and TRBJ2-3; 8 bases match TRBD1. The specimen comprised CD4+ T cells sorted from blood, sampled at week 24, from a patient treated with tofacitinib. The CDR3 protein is CSVEGVQGATDTQYF. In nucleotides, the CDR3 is TGCAGCGTTGAAGGGGTGCAGGGGGCAACAGATACGCAGTATTTT.